Listed below are T cell receptor beta chains from one sample, sequenced in a study of OX40 agonist ivuxolimab in advanced cancers. Repertoires were generated with immunoSEQ multiplex PCR, while TCRdb's copy carries only in-frame clones and drops some. The sample lists some 99,000 clones, approximately 93% occurring once. The source was CD4+ or CD8+ T cells sorted from blood, collected in a trial of the OX40 agonist ivuxolimab. Every receptor here comes from an adult with an advanced solid tumor such as melanoma, head and neck, liver or kidney cancer. The CDR3 runs from the conserved cysteine through the conserved F or W. The D gene is left open where the match is weak. Expanded clones get a size class; other rows say once, few or many, or leave the size out.

CDR3 protein: CASSLAGMGQQYF
CDR3 DNA: TGTGCCAGCAGCTTAGCTGGGATGGGGCAGCAGTACTTC
D gene: NA
clone size: NA
V gene: TRBV7-2
J gene: TRBJ2-7

CDR3 protein: CAISERAYEQYF
CDR3 DNA: TGTGCCATCAGTGAAAGGGCTTACGAGCAGTACTTC
D gene: NA
clone size: NA
V gene: TRBV10-3
J gene: TRBJ2-7

CDR3 protein: CASSTRTGGSEKLFF
CDR3 DNA: TGTGCCAGTAGTACCAGGACAGGAGGGAGCGAAAAACTGTTTTTT
D gene: TRBD1
clone size: NA
V gene: TRBV19
J gene: TRBJ1-4

CDR3 protein: CASKKQGLLNYEQYF
CDR3 DNA: TGTGCCAGTAAAAAACAGGGGCTTCTGAACTACGAGCAGTACTTC
D gene: TRBD1
clone size: NA
V gene: TRBV19
J gene: TRBJ2-7

CDR3 protein: CASSVATGYEQYF
CDR3 DNA: TGTGCCAGCAGCGTAGCTACCGGCTACGAGCAGTACTTC
D gene: NA
clone size: once
V gene: TRBV9
J gene: TRBJ2-7

CDR3 protein: CASSLWGLADTDTQYF
CDR3 DNA: TGTGCCAGCAGTTTATGGGGACTAGCGGACACAGATACGCAGTATTTT
D gene: TRBD2
clone size: NA
V gene: TRBV27
J gene: TRBJ2-3

CDR3 protein: CSAGRLAEQFF
CDR3 DNA: TGCAGTGCTGGGAGACTAGCGGAGCAGTTCTTC
D gene: TRBD2
clone size: few
V gene: TRBV20-1
J gene: TRBJ2-1

CDR3 protein: CASRKRGQGLNEQFF
CDR3 DNA: TGTGCCAGCAGAAAACGGGGACAGGGTCTCAATGAGCAGTTCTTC
D gene: TRBD1
clone size: NA
V gene: TRBV5-6
J gene: TRBJ2-1

CDR3 protein: CASSQDPSGSPRETQYF
CDR3 DNA: TGCGCCAGCAGCCAAGATCCTAGCGGGAGTCCCCGGGAGACCCAGTACTTC
D gene: TRBD2
clone size: once
V gene: TRBV4-3
J gene: TRBJ2-5

CDR3 protein: CASSPYWNTGELFF
CDR3 DNA: TGTGCCAGCAGCCCTTACTGGAACACCGGGGAGCTGTTTTTT
D gene: NA
clone size: NA
V gene: TRBV7-2
J gene: TRBJ2-2

CDR3 protein: CASRLGQTRDQPQHF
CDR3 DNA: TGTGCCAGCAGGTTAGGACAGACGCGGGATCAGCCCCAGCATTTT
D gene: NA
clone size: NA
V gene: TRBV28
J gene: TRBJ1-5

CDR3 protein: CASTPGTSGGAGSGELFF
CDR3 DNA: TGTGCCAGTACCCCAGGGACTAGCGGGGGGGCCGGAAGCGGGGAGCTGTTTTTT
D gene: TRBD2
clone size: NA
V gene: TRBV19
J gene: TRBJ2-2

CDR3 protein: CASSDTPGQGQYEQYF
CDR3 DNA: TGTGCCAGCAGTGATACGCCGGGACAGGGTCAGTACGAGCAGTACTTC
D gene: TRBD1
clone size: once
V gene: TRBV27
J gene: TRBJ2-7

CDR3 protein: CASSPPGSGDTQYF
CDR3 DNA: TGTGCCAGCAGCCCTCCGGGGTCCGGGGATACGCAGTATTTT
D gene: NA
clone size: NA
V gene: TRBV7-2
J gene: TRBJ2-3

CDR3 protein: CASSQDTQPYSGNTIYF
CDR3 DNA: TGCGCCAGCAGCCAAGATACTCAACCCTACTCTGGAAACACCATATATTTT
D gene: NA
clone size: NA
V gene: TRBV4-3
J gene: TRBJ1-3

CDR3 protein: CSVDGRVQETQYF
CDR3 DNA: TGCAGCGTTGATGGGCGGGTCCAAGAGACCCAGTACTTC
D gene: NA
clone size: NA
V gene: TRBV29-1
J gene: TRBJ2-5

CDR3 protein: CATSRAGLRTTTNEKLFF
CDR3 DNA: TGTGCCACCAGCAGAGCGGGGCTCAGAACCACAACTAATGAAAAACTGTTTTTT
D gene: NA
clone size: NA
V gene: TRBV15
J gene: TRBJ1-4

CDR3 protein: CASSLGYGELFF
CDR3 DNA: TGTGCCAGCAGCTTGGGGTACGGGGAGCTGTTTTTT
D gene: NA
clone size: NA
V gene: TRBV5-4
J gene: TRBJ2-2

CDR3 protein: CASSLGAANTEAFF
CDR3 DNA: TGTGCCAGCAGCTTAGGGGCGGCGAACACTGAAGCTTTCTTT
D gene: NA
clone size: NA
V gene: TRBV7-2
J gene: TRBJ1-1

CDR3 protein: CAISEGQGIDEQYF
CDR3 DNA: TGTGCCATCAGTGAAGGACAGGGTATCGACGAGCAGTACTTC
D gene: TRBD1
clone size: NA
V gene: TRBV10-3
J gene: TRBJ2-7

CDR3 protein: CASGGSGANVLTF
CDR3 DNA: TGTGCCAGCGGAGGATCTGGGGCCAACGTCCTGACTTTC
D gene: NA
clone size: NA
V gene: TRBV2
J gene: TRBJ2-6

CDR3 protein: CATSFSGGAGGYTF
CDR3 DNA: TGTGCCACCAGCTTCTCAGGGGGCGCAGGAGGCTACACCTTC
D gene: TRBD1
clone size: NA
V gene: TRBV15
J gene: TRBJ1-2

CDR3 protein: CASSLVGDGPYEQYF
CDR3 DNA: TGCGCCAGCAGCTTGGTAGGGGACGGACCCTACGAGCAGTACTTC
D gene: NA
clone size: NA
V gene: TRBV5-1
J gene: TRBJ2-7

CDR3 protein: CASSPQGTGLNEKLFF
CDR3 DNA: TGTGCCAGCTCACCCCAGGGGACAGGACTGAATGAAAAACTGTTTTTT
D gene: TRBD1
clone size: NA
V gene: TRBV18
J gene: TRBJ1-4

CDR3 protein: CASSLVRGRGGETQYF
CDR3 DNA: TGTGCCAGCAGCTTAGTAAGGGGCCGTGGGGGAGAGACCCAGTACTTC
D gene: NA
clone size: NA
V gene: TRBV7-2
J gene: TRBJ2-5

CDR3 protein: CASSFRGTYRPNEKLFF
CDR3 DNA: TGTGCCAGCAGCTTCCGTGGCACATACAGACCTAATGAAAAACTGTTTTTT
D gene: NA
clone size: once
V gene: TRBV5-6
J gene: TRBJ1-4

CDR3 protein: CAISERTGDGYTF
CDR3 DNA: TGTGCCATCAGTGAAAGAACCGGGGATGGCTACACCTTC
D gene: NA
clone size: NA
V gene: TRBV10-3
J gene: TRBJ1-2

CDR3 protein: CASSRDRNTEAFF
CDR3 DNA: TGTGCCAGCTCACGGGACAGGAACACTGAAGCTTTCTTT
D gene: TRBD1
clone size: NA
V gene: TRBV18
J gene: TRBJ1-1

CDR3 protein: CASSFGRDNEQFF
CDR3 DNA: TGTGCCAGCAGCTTCGGCAGGGACAATGAGCAGTTCTTC
D gene: NA
clone size: NA
V gene: TRBV7-9
J gene: TRBJ2-1

CDR3 protein: CASSLWGYGYTF
CDR3 DNA: TGTGCCAGCAGTCTATGGGGGTATGGCTACACCTTC
D gene: NA
clone size: NA
V gene: TRBV6-5
J gene: TRBJ1-2

CDR3 protein: CASLRTAYSGNTIYF
CDR3 DNA: TGTGCCTCCTTAAGGACCGCCTACTCTGGAAACACCATATATTTT
D gene: NA
clone size: NA
V gene: TRBV5-5
J gene: TRBJ1-3